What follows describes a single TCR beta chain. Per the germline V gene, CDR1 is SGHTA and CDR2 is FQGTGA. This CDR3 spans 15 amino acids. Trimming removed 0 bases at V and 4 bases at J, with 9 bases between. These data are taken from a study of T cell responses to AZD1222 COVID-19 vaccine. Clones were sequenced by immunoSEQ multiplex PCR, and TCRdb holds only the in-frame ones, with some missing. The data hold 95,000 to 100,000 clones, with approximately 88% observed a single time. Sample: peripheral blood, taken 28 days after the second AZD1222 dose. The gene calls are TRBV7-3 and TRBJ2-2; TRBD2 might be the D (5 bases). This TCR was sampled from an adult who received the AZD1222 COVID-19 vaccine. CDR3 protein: CASSLTSGSTGELFF. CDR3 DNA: TGTGCCAGCAGCTTAACGTCGGGGTCCACCGGGGAGCTGTTTTTT.